This TCR beta chain was found in a study of blood T cell repertoires in COVID-19. Across the study: Samples representing acute and convalescent COVID-19 were sourced from the United States, Italy and Spain. PBMCs, B-cell-depleted T cells, or T cells provided the cDNA or gDNA that made up the material.

Using immunoSEQ multiplex PCR, the repertoire was profiled, and TCRdb retains in-frame clones only, with some absent. The data contain about 440,000 clones, nearly 90% of them singletons. CDR1 SGHDT and CDR2 YYEEEE come from the germline V gene. This CDR3 has 13 residues. The V end was cut by 4 bases, the J end by 4 bases, with 11 bases between. Individuals aged roughly 18 to 95 years were recruited from about two dozen US areas. Cohort assignment relied on participant-reported clinical history. The specimen was PBMCs or T cells enriched from blood (not recorded which). This sequence originates from a woman aged 18-30 years with acute COVID-19. The rearrangement uses TRBV5-6 and TRBJ1-2; D may be TRBD1 (5 bases). The CDR3 DNA is TGTGCCAGCAGCCGCACAGGAGCCTATGGCTACACCTTC. It translates to CASSRTGAYGYTF.